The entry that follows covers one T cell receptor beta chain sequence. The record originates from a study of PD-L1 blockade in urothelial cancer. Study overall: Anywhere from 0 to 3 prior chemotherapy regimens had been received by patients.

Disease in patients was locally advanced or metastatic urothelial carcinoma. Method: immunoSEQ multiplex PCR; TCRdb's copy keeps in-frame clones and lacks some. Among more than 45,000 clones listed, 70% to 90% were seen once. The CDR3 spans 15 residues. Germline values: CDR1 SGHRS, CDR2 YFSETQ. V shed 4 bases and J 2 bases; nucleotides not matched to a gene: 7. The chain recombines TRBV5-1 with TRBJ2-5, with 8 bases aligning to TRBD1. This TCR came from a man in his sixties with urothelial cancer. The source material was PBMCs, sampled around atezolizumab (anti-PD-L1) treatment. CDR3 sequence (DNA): TGCGCCAGCAGCAGAACGGGACAGGTACAAGAGACCCAGTACTTC. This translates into CASSRTGQVQETQYF.